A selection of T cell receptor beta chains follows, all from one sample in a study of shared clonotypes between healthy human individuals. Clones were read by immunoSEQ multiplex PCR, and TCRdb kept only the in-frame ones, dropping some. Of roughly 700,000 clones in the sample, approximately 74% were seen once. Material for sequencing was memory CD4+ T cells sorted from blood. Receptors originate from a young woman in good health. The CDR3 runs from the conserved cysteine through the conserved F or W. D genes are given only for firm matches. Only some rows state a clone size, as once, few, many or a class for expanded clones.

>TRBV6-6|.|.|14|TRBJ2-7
TGTGCCAGCGCACTGTCGGGCCAATCCTACGAGCAGTACTTC
CASALSGQSYEQYF
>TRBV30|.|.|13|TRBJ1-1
TGTGCCTGGAGCCTAGGACAGAACACTGAAGCTTTCTTT
CAWSLGQNTEAFF
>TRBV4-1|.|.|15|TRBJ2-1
TGCGCCAGCAGCCAAGATCTACGCTCCAAGGGTGAGCAGTTCTTC
CASSQDLRSKGEQFF
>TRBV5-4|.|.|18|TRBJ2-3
TGTGCCAGCAGCTTAGCTTCCCCCCTACTTAGTAGCACAGATACGCAGTATTTT
CASSLASPLLSSTDTQYF
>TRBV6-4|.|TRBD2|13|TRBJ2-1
TGTGCCAGCAGTAGCGGGAGGGCCGGTGAGCAGTTCTTC
CASSSGRAGEQFF
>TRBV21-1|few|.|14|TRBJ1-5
TGTGCCAGCAGCAAGGCTTTCAGCAATCAGCCCCAGCATTTT
CASSKAFSNQPQHF
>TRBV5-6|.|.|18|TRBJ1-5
TGTGCCAGCAGTTTCGGGGGGGCCCTAACTTATAGCAATCAGCCCCAGCATTTT
CASSFGGALTYSNQPQHF
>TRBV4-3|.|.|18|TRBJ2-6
TGCGCCAGCAGCGAGTTGACAGCGTCACAAAGTCGGGCCAACGTCCTGACTTTC
CASSELTASQSRANVLTF
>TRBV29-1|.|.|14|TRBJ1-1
TGCAGCGCTTCCCCCCAGGTTAGTAGCACTGAAGCTTTCTTT
CSASPQVSSTEAFF
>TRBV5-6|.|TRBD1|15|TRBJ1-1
TGTGCCAGCAGCAGATCCGGGACAGGGAGCACTGAAGCTTTCTTT
CASSRSGTGSTEAFF
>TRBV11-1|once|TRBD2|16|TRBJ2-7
TGTGCCAGCAGCTTATTGTCTAGCGGGAGGTCACACGAGCAGTACTTC
CASSLLSSGRSHEQYF
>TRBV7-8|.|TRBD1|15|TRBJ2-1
TGTGCCAGCAGCTTAGCGGGACAGCCTGTAAGAGTGCAGTTCTTC
CASSLAGQPVRVQFF
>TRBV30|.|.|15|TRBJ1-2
TGTGCCTGGAGTGTACGATCCGCAAGGGGGGATGGCTACACCTTC
CAWSVRSARGDGYTF
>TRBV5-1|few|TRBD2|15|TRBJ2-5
TGCGCCAGCAGCCCAGGACTAGGACCAATGGAGACCCAGTACTTC
CASSPGLGPMETQYF
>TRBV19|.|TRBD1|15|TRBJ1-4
TGTGCCAGTAGTATATCAGGGGGCGAATATGAAAAACTGTTTTTT
CASSISGGEYEKLFF
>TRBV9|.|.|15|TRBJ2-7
TGTGCCAGCAGCGTAGCCCCCCCAGGAGCCTACGAGCAGTACTTC
CASSVAPPGAYEQYF
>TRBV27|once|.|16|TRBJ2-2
TGTGCCAGCAGTCCCCTGGGGCTAACGAACACCGGGGAGCTGTTTTTT
CASSPLGLTNTGELFF
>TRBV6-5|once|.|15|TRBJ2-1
TGTGCCAGCATGAGGGACCGATTCTCCTACAATGAGCAGTTCTTC
CASMRDRFSYNEQFF
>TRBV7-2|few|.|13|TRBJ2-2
TGTGCCAGCCGCACCACGGCCGCCGGGGAGCTGTTTTTT
CASRTTAAGELFF
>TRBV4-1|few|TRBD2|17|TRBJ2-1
TGCGCCAGCAGCCAAGAGCCGGGACTAGACTATAACAATGAGCAGTTCTTC
CASSQEPGLDYNNEQFF
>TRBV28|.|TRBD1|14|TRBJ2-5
TGTGCCAGCAGTCCAAGACAGGGATCGGAGACCCAGTACTTC
CASSPRQGSETQYF
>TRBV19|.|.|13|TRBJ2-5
TGTGCCAGTAGTACGACGGTACAAGAGACCCAGTACTTC
CASSTTVQETQYF
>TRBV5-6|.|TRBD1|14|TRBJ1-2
TGTGCCAGCAGCGTGCTAAAGGGGGCCTATGGCTACACCTTC
CASSVLKGAYGYTF
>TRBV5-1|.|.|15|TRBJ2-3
TGCGCCAGCAGCTTGGATGGTGGCTCCACAGATACGCAGTATTTT
CASSLDGGSTDTQYF
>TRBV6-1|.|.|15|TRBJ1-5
TGTGCCAGCAGTGAACGACGGCTCACCAATCAGCCCCAGCATTTT
CASSERRLTNQPQHF
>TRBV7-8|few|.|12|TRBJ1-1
TGTGCCAGCAGCCCGTCCCTATCTGAAGCTTTCTTT
CASSPSLSEAFF
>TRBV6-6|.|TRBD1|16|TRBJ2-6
TGTGCCAGCAGTTTCCTACAGGGGGACGGGGCCAACGTCCTGACTTTC
CASSFLQGDGANVLTF
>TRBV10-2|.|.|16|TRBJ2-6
TGCGCCAGCAGTGGGGGCGGGGTCTCTGGGGCCAACGTCCTGACTTTC
CASSGGGVSGANVLTF
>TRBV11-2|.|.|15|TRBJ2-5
TGTGCCAGCAGCTTAGGACTAGTGTACCAAGAGACCCAGTACTTC
CASSLGLVYQETQYF
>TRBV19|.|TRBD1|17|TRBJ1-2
TGTGCCAGTAGTCATATTACTGGACAGGCTGGGAAATATGGCTACACCTTC
CASSHITGQAGKYGYTF
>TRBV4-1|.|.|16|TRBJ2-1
TGCGCCAGCAGCCAAGATCTGCAGGTCTCCTACAATGAGCAGTTCTTC
CASSQDLQVSYNEQFF
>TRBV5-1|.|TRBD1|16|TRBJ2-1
TGCGCCAGCAGCACCGGGACAGGGGGTCCCTACAATGAGCAGTTCTTC
CASSTGTGGPYNEQFF
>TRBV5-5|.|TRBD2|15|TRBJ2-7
TGTGCCAGCAGCAACTCCGGGACTAGTTACTACGAGCAGTACTTC
CASSNSGTSYYEQYF
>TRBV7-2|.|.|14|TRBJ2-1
TGTGCCAGCAGCCCCCGACACTTACAGGGAAGGGCGATCTTC
CASSPRHLQGRAIF
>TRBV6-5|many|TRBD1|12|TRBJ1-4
TGTGCCAGAGAGGGGGCTCTTGAAAAACTGTTTTTT
CAREGALEKLFF
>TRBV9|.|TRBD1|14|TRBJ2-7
TGTGCCAGCAGCGGACAGGGGGGTCCTTACGAGCAGTACTTC
CASSGQGGPYEQYF
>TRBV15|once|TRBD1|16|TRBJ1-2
TGTGCCACCAGCAGAGTCGGGACAGGGGGCAGCATCGGCTACACCTTC
CATSRVGTGGSIGYTF
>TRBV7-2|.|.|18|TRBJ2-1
TGTGCCAGCAGCTTAAGGTCGGGTCGGAGCGGAGCCTACAATGAGCAGTTCTTC
CASSLRSGRSGAYNEQFF
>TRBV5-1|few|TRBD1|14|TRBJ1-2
TGCGCCAGCAGAACAGGGGGCGGGAACTATGGCTACACCTTC
CASRTGGGNYGYTF
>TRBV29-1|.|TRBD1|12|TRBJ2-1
TGCAGCGTTGCCACAGGGGACAATGAGCAGTTCTTC
CSVATGDNEQFF
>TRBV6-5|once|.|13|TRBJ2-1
TGTGCCAGCAGGACCGGGCGGGGAGGTGAGCAGTTCTTC
CASRTGRGGEQFF
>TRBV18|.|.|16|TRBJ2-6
TGTGCCAGCTCACCGGGTGGAGGGGCCGGGGCCAACGTCCTGACTTTC
CASSPGGGAGANVLTF
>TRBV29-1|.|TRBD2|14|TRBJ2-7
TGCAGCGTTGACGTGGGACTAAGGAGCGACGAGCAGTACTTC
CSVDVGLRSDEQYF
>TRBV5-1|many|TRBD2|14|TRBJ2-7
TGCGCCAGCAGCTTGAATAGCGGGACCTACGAGCAGTACTTC
CASSLNSGTYEQYF
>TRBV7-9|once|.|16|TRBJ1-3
TGTGCCAGCAGCTTATATTCCGGCCCTCCGGAGGACACCATATATTTT
CASSLYSGPPEDTIYF
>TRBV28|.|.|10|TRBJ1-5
TGTGCCAGCGGCCGTAGACCCCAGCATTTT
CASGRRPQHF
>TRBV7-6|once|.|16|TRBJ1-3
TGTGCCAGCAGCCCCTCGGGGGGTTTCGCTGGAAACACCATATATTTT
CASSPSGGFAGNTIYF
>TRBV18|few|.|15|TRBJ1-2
TGTGCCAGCTCACCAAGTATTAGGACTGCGGATGGCTACACCTTC
CASSPSIRTADGYTF
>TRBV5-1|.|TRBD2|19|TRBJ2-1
TGCGCCAGCAGCAGAGCCCCTGCGGGTACTAGCGGGAGTGACAATGAGCAGTTCTTC
CASSRAPAGTSGSDNEQFF
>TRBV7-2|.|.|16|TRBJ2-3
TGTGCCAGCAGTCGATTGGCCTCGACTAGCACAGATACGCAGTATTTT
CASSRLASTSTDTQYF
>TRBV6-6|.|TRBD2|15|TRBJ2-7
TGTGCCAGCAGTTATAGAGCGGGAGGAACCTACGAGCAGTACTTC
CASSYRAGGTYEQYF